This T cell receptor beta chain was documented in a study of immune evolution from preneoplasia to lung adenocarcinoma. Study-level points and caveats: Clonality was highest in normal lung, lower in later-stage lesions apparently. Highest clonality occurred in KRAS-mutant, not EGFR-mutant or double wild-type, nodules.

Using immunoSEQ multiplex PCR, the repertoire was profiled, and TCRdb retains in-frame clones only, with some absent. The profile shows under 5,500 clones, 70% to 90% of them singletons. The CDR3 contains 14 residues. CDR1 and CDR2 from the germline V gene are SGHTA and FQGNSA. V lost 6 bases to trimming and J lost 4 bases; unmatched junction nucleotides: 6. Worth noting for this clone: What it binds is not known.

The TCR was taken from a person between 55 and 80 years old with lung adenocarcinoma. Specimen: FFPE lung adenocarcinoma in situ tissue. The chain couples TRBV7-2 to TRBJ1-5; 7 bases fit TRBD1. The CDR3 reads CASSRQGGNQPQHF. The DNA of the CDR3 is TGTGCCAGCAGTCGACAGGGAGGAAATCAGCCCCAGCATTTT.